This T cell receptor (beta chain) was observed in a study of T cells in Graves' hyperthyroidism and ophthalmopathy. For the study at large: Prior to any treatment, at the point of initial diagnosis, peripheral blood was collected. Study-level findings and limits: Appearing also in blood were most of the thyroid clonotypes expanded above 0.001.

This clonotype came up many times. Its specificity is not known. CDR3 length: 14 amino acids. Trimming shortened V by 7 bases and J by 1 base, and 12 bases separated the two germline ends. Amplified TCR beta CDR3 regions derived from RNA transcripts. First-round RT-PCR targeting the TCR CDR3 was performed with the HTBI primer set. TCRdb called the multiplex PCR reads again in MiXCR, with one record for every CDR3 protein. Of 90,000 to 120,000 distinct CDR3 sequences listed, more than 15% are singletons. Uncontrolled infection, other autoimmune disease, pregnancy or lactation disqualified patients from enrolment. Fresh peripheral blood, approximately 9.6 ml, yielded the PBMCs.

Sequences were obtained from blood. The genes are TRBV12-3 or TRBV12-4 and TRBJ2-3; D perhaps matches TRBD2 (5 bases). This receptor was taken from a woman aged 45-59 years with Graves' hyperthyroidism. The CDR3, as DNA: TGTGCCAGCACGGTGGGAGAGGGCACAGATACGCAGTATTTT. This codes for CASTVGEGTDTQYF.